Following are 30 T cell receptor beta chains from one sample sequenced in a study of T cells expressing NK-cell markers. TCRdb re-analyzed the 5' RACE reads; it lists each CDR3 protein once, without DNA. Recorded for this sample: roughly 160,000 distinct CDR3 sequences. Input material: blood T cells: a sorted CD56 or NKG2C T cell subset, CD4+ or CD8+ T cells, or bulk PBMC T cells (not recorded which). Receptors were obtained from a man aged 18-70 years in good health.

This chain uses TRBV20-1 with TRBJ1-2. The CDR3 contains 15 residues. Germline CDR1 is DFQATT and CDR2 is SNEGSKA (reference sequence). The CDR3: CSANPGQRLNYGYTF.

CDR3: CASSSNRAEQFF. The chain joins TRBV11-2 to TRBJ2-1; there is no DNA to check the TCRdb D call of TRBD1. Germline values: CDR1 SGHAT, CDR2 FQNNGV. This CDR3 is 12 amino acids long.

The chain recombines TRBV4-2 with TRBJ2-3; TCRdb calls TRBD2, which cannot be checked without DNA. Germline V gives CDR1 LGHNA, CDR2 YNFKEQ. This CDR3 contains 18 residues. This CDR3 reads CASSQTSGGTLSTDTQYF.

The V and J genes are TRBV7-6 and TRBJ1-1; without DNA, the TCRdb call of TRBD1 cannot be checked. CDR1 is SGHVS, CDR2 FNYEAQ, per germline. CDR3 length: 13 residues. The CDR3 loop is CASSHSRGTEAFF.

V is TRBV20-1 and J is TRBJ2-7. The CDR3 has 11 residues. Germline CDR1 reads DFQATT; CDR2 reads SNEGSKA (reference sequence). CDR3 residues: CSAPFSYEQYF.

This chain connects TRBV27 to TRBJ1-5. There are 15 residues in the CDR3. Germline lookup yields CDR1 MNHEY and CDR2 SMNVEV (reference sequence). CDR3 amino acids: CASSLLGPRGQPQHF.

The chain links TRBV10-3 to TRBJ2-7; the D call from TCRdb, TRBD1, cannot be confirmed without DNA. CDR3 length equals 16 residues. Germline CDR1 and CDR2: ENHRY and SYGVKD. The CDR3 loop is CAISESRDSTPYEQYF.

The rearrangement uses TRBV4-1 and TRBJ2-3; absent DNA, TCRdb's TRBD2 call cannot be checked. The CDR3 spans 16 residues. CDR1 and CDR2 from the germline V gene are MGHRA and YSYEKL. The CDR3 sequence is CASSQASGGAVDTQYF.

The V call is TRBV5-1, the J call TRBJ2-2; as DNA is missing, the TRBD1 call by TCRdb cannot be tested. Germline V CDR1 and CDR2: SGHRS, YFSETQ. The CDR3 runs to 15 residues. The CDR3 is CASSEVETGAGELFF.

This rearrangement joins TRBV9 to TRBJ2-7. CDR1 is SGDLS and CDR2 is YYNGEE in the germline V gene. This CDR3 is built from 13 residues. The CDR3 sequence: CASSVDSSYEQYF.

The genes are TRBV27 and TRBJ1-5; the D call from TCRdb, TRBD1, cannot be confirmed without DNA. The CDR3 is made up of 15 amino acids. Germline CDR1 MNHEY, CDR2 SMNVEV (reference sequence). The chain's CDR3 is CASKKLDRFNQPQHF.

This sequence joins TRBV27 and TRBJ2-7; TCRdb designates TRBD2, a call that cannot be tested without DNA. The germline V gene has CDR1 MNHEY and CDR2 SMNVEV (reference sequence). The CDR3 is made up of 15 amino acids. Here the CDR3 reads CASSDQDGGGPEQYF.

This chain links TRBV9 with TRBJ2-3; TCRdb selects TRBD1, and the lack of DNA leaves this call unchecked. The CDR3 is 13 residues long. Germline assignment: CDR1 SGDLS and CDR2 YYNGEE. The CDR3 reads CASTARGQGTQYF.

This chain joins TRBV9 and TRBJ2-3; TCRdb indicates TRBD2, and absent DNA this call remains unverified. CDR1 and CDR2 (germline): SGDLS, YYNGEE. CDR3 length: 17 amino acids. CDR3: CASSSRLAGGSTDTQYF.

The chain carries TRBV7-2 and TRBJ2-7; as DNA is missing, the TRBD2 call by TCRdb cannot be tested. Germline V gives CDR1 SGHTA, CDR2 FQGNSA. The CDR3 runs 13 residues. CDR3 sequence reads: CASSLSPAYEQYF. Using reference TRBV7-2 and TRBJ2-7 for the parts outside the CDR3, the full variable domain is GAGVSQSPSNKVTEKGKDVELRCDPISGHTALYWYRQSLGQGLEFLIYFQGNSAPDKSGLPSDRFSAERTGGSVSTLTIQRTQQEDSAVYLCASSLSPAYEQYFGPGTRLTVT.

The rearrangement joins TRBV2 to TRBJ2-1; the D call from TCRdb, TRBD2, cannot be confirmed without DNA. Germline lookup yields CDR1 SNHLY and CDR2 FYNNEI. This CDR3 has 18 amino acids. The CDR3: CASSDETSGGSSYNEQFF.

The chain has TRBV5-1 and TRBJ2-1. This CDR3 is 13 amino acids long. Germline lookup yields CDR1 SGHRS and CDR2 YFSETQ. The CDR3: CASSPWTRNEQFF.

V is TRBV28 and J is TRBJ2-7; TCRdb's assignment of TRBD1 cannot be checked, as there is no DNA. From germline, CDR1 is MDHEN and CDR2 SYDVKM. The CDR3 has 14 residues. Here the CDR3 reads CASSSRSLTYEQYF.

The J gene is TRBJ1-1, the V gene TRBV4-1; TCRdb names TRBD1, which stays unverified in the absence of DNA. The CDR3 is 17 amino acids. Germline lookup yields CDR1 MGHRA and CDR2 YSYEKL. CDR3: CASSQDHPGAMNTEAFF.

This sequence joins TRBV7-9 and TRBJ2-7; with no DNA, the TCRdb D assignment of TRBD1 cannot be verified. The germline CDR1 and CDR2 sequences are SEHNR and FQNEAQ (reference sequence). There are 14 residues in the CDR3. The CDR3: CASSSSNRAYEQYF. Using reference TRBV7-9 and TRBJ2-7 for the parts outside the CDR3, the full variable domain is DTGVSQNPRHKITKRGQNVTFRCDPISEHNRLYWYRQTLGQGPEFLTYFQNEAQLEKSRLLSDRFSAERPKGSFSTLEIQRTEQGDSAMYLCASSSSNRAYEQYFGPGTRLTVT.

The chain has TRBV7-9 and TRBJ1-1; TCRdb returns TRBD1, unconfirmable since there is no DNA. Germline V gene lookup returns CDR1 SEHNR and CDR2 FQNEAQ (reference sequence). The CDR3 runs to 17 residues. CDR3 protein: CASSFVGDSLVNTEAFF.

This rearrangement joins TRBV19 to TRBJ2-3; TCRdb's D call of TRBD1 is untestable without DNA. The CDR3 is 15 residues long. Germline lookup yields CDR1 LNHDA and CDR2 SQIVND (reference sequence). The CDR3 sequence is CASGTSGARTDTQYF. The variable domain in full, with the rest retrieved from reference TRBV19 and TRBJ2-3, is DGGITQSPKYLFRKEGQNVTLSCEQNLNHDAMYWYRQDPGQGLRLIYYSQIVNDFQKGDIAEGYSVSREKKESFPLTVTSAQKNPTAFYLCASGTSGARTDTQYFGPGTRLTVL.

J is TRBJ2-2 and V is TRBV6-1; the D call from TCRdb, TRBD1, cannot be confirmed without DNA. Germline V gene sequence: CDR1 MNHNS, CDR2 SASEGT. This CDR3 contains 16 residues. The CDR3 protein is CASSAQGAWVTGELFF.

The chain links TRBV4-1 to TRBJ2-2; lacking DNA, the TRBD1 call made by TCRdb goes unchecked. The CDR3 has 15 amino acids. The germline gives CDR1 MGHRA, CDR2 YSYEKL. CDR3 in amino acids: CASSPPGHDTGELFF.

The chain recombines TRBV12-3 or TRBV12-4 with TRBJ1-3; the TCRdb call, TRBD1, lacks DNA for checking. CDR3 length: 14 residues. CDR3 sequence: CASSPPDIGNTIYF.

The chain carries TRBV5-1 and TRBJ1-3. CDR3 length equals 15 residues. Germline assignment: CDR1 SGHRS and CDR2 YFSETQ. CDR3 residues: CASSSDIFSGNTIYF.

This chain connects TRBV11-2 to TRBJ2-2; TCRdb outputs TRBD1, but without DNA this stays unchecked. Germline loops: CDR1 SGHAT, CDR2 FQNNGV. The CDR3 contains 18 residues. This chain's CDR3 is CASSLVPPGPKHNGELFF.

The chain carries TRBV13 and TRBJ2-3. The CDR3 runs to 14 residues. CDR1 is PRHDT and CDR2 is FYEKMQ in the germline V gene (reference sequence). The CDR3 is CASSLGPSTDTQYF.

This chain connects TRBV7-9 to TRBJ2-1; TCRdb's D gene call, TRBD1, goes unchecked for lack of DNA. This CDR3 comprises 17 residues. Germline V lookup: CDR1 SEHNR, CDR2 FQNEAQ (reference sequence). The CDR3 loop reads CASSLVLAGAPDNEQFF.

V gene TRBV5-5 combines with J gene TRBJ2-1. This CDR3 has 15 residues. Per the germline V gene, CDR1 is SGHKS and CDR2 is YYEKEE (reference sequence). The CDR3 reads CASSLTESSYNEQFF.